What follows are 25 T cell receptor beta chains derived from one specimen sequenced in a study of OX40 agonist ivuxolimab in advanced cancers. The assay was immunoSEQ multiplex PCR, and TCRdb's table has in-frame clones only and misses some. The repertoire holds tens of thousands of clones, with about 86% as singletons. This material consisted of CD4+ or CD8+ T cells sorted from blood, taken in a trial of the OX40 agonist ivuxolimab. The receptor set was obtained from an adult with an advanced solid tumor such as melanoma, head and neck, liver or kidney cancer.

The chain employs TRBV5-5 and TRBJ2-7; D is unresolved. CDR3 size: 13 residues. Trimming stripped 0 bases from V and 3 bases from J, with 7 bases between. CDR1 SGHKS and CDR2 YYEKEE come from the germline V gene (reference sequence). The CDR3 DNA sequence: TGTGCCAGCAGCTTGGGGATATTCTACGAGCAGTACTTC. Residues: CASSLGIFYEQYF.

This chain uses TRBV2 with TRBJ2-2; maybe TRBD1 (5 bases). Trimming took 4 bases from V and 2 from J, leaving 11 bases between them. The CDR3 is 15 residues long. Germline V gene lookup returns CDR1 SNHLY and CDR2 FYNNEI. CDR3 region: CASSVGRANTGELFF. CDR3 nucleotides: TGTGCCAGCAGTGTAGGCAGGGCCAACACCGGGGAGCTGTTTTTT.

In this sample, this clone turned up a few times. The J gene is TRBJ2-7, the V gene TRBV7-9; no clear D gene. Germline CDR1 and CDR2: SEHNR and FQNEAQ (reference sequence). V shed 4 bases and J shed 2 bases, with 3 bases lying between them. The CDR3 has 11 residues. CDR3 in DNA: TGTGCCAGCAGCTGGACCTACGAGCAGTACTTC. It specifies CASSWTYEQYF.

The chain recombines TRBV4-1 with TRBJ1-1; D is unclear. Germline CDR1 and CDR2: MGHRA and YSYEKL. The CDR3 loop spans 14 amino acids. V was shortened by 0 bases and J by 10 bases, with 15 bases between the two germline ends. The CDR3 coding sequence is TGCGCCAGCAGCCAAGATCCCCTGCAGTTGGGAGCTTTCTTT. It yields the protein CASSQDPLQLGAFF.

CDR3 protein: CASTLEEAVYEQYF. CDR3 in DNA: TGTGCCAGCACCCTGGAGGAAGCGGTTTACGAGCAGTACTTC. V gene TRBV6-5 combines with J gene TRBJ2-7, with D maybe TRBD2 (5 bases). Deletions cut 7 bases from V and 4 bases from J, with 17 bases between. The CDR3 covers 14 residues. Germline CDR1 is MNHEY and CDR2 is SVGAGI.

The chain recombines TRBV9 with TRBJ2-1; tentatively, D is TRBD1 (5 bases). Between the trimmed V and J ends, which lost 0 bases and 2 bases, there was a span of 9 bases. CDR3 length equals 15 residues. Germline CDR1 SGDLS, CDR2 YYNGEE. Written as DNA, the CDR3 is TGTGCCAGCAGCGTAGGTCAGGGAACCTACAATGAGCAGTTCTTC. Encoded protein: CASSVGQGTYNEQFF. Together with reference TRBV9 and TRBJ2-1, the CDR3 gives the full variable domain: DSGVTQTPKHLITATGQRVTLRCSPRSGDLSVYWYQQSLDQGLQFLIQYYNGEERAKGNILERFSAQQFPDLHSELNLSSLELGDSALYFCASSVGQGTYNEQFFGPGTRLTVL.

This chain joins TRBV14 and TRBJ2-3; 12 nucleotides line up with TRBD2. J gave up 5 bases and V 2 bases, and 5 bases lay outside the gene matches. The CDR3 extends over 16 amino acids. The germline CDR1 and CDR2 sequences are SGHDN and FVKESK. The CDR3 sequence: CASSQRLAGVRDTQYF. DNA for the CDR3: TGTGCCAGCAGCCAAAGACTAGCGGGAGTCAGAGATACGCAGTATTTT.

This clone was seen more than once but under ten times. The gene calls are TRBV6-5 and TRBJ1-1; no definite D call. Germline V lookup: CDR1 MNHEY, CDR2 SVGAGI. Between the trimmed V and J ends, which lost 3 bases and 11 bases, there was a span of 13 bases. The CDR3 is made up of 12 amino acids. The CDR3 coding sequence is TGTGCCAGCAGTTATGGGTCTGGCGGGGCTTTCTTT. Encoded protein: CASSYGSGGAFF.

The chain couples TRBV29-1 to TRBJ2-2; TRBD2 agrees at 7 bases. The V gene's germline CDR1 is SQVTM and CDR2 ANQGSEA. The CDR3 length is 12 residues. J was trimmed by 5 bases and V by 7 bases; bases with no gene match: 4. The CDR3 coding sequence is TGCAGCGCGGGGGGAGGGACCGGGGAGCTGTTTTTT. Translating gives CSAGGGTGELFF.

This clone was detected only once. The rearrangement links TRBV15 to TRBJ1-2; the match to TRBD1 covers 7 bases. The V gene end was trimmed by 2 bases and the J gene end by 3 bases; junction bases not matched to a gene: 18. CDR3 length: 19 amino acids. Germline V lookup: CDR1 LNHNV, CDR2 YYDKDF (reference sequence). CDR3 in amino acids: CATSRTGVIYSGLDYGYTF. CDR3 bases: TGTGCCACCAGCAGAACAGGGGTGATCTATAGCGGATTGGACTATGGCTACACCTTC.

The rearrangement links TRBV13 to TRBJ1-1, with unresolved D. The CDR3 extends over 11 amino acids. V lost 4 bases and J lost 4, with 4 bases in between. Germline-derived CDR1 and CDR2 are PRHDT and FYEKMQ (reference sequence). DNA for the CDR3: TGTGCCAGCAGCTGGGGCACTGAAGCTTTCTTT. It yields the protein CASSWGTEAFF.

The table lists this clone with a count of one. This rearrangement joins TRBV19 to TRBJ2-2; 11 bases are a match to TRBD1. V was pared by 5 bases and J by 6 bases, with 5 bases of the junction left unmatched. Germline CDR1 and CDR2: LNHDA and SQIVND (reference sequence). This CDR3 region has 15 residues. CDR3 sequence (DNA): TGTGCCAGTAGTTGGACAGGGGGCCTACCCGGGGAGCTGTTTTTT. This codes for CASSWTGGLPGELFF.

In DNA form, the CDR3 reads TGTGCCAGCAGCCAAGATCCAGGTAGCGGCACTGAAGCTTTCTTT. Translated: CASSQDPGSGTEAFF. V is TRBV4-2 and J is TRBJ1-1; D ambiguous. This CDR3 comprises 15 residues. Germline CDR1 reads LGHNA; CDR2 reads YNFKEQ. Trimming removed 0 bases at V and 4 bases at J, with 12 bases between.

This clone was counted only a few times. The chain combines TRBV9 with TRBJ1-1, with 7 bases aligning to TRBD1. The trim removed 7 bases at V and 1 base at J, leaving 4 bases unmatched. This CDR3 is 13 amino acids long. Germline V gene lookup returns CDR1 SGDLS and CDR2 YYNGEE. CDR3 protein: CASQGQQNTEAFF. CDR3 DNA: TGTGCCAGCCAGGGACAGCAGAACACTGAAGCTTTCTTT.

In its sample, this clone was seen a few times. The chain has TRBV28 and TRBJ1-5; D call uncertain. The V gene lost 4 bases and the J gene lost 11 bases, with 9 bases spanning the gap. Germline lookup yields CDR1 MDHEN and CDR2 SYDVKM. The CDR3 extends over 11 amino acids. CDR3 in amino acids: CASSSPEAQHF. CDR3 nucleotide sequence: TGTGCCAGCAGTTCCCCGGAGGCCCAGCATTTT.

DNA for the CDR3: TGTGCCTGGAGTGTACTAGCGGGAGGGGGCGAGCAGTACTTC. It encodes CAWSVLAGGGEQYF. The V gene is TRBV30, the J gene TRBJ2-7; TRBD2 matches at 13 bases. Trimming removed 0 bases from V and 6 bases from J; junction bases left unmatched: 2. The CDR3 consists of 14 residues. The V gene's germline CDR1 is GTSNPN and CDR2 SVGIG (reference sequence).

V usage is TRBV6-4 and J usage is TRBJ2-5; 7 bases are shared with TRBD2. Losses at the gene ends were 0 bases for V and 7 bases for J; bases not matched to a gene: 2. The CDR3 covers 13 residues. Per germline, CDR1 MRHNA and CDR2 SNTAGT. The CDR3 loop is CASSDSTGGTQYF. CDR3 nucleotide sequence: TGTGCCAGCAGTGACTCGACGGGGGGGACCCAGTACTTC.

The J gene is TRBJ2-7, the V gene TRBV11-2; the match to TRBD2 covers 9 bases. CDR3 length: 15 residues. V shed 0 bases, J shed 1 base, and the junction held 1 base outside the gene matches. From germline, CDR1 is SGHAT and CDR2 FQNNGV. The chain's CDR3 is CASSLEAGGSYEQYF. CDR3 sequence (DNA): TGTGCCAGCAGCTTAGAGGCGGGAGGGTCCTACGAGCAGTACTTC.

The chain joins TRBV30 to TRBJ1-5; D is unresolved. Germline assignment: CDR1 GTSNPN and CDR2 SVGIG (reference sequence). The CDR3 has 14 residues. Trimming shortened V by 1 base and J by 2 bases, and 9 bases separated the two germline ends. The CDR3 loop reads CAWSDGIGNQPQHF. The CDR3 DNA is TGTGCCTGGAGTGACGGGATAGGCAATCAGCCCCAGCATTTT.

The chain is built from TRBV27 and TRBJ1-5; no clear D gene. V was cut by 3 bases and J by 4 bases, with 4 bases left in between. Germline assignment: CDR1 MNHEY and CDR2 SMNVEV (reference sequence). This CDR3 region has 12 residues. Written as DNA, the CDR3 is TGTGCCAGCAGTTTTTGGAATCAGCCCCAGCATTTT. This gives the protein CASSFWNQPQHF.

V usage is TRBV7-9 and J usage is TRBJ2-7, with 7 bases fitting TRBD1. Looked up from germline, CDR1 is SEHNR and CDR2 is FQNEAQ (reference sequence). This CDR3 spans 16 amino acids. V lost 6 bases and J lost 4; bases outside the gene matches: 15. Here the CDR3 reads CASSPSTGKGVYEQYF. CDR3 nucleotides: TGTGCCAGCAGTCCATCGACAGGGAAAGGGGTTTACGAGCAGTACTTC.

The chain's CDR3 is CASSAMTDTGELFF. CDR3 sequence (DNA): TGTGCCAGCAGCGCCATGACAGATACCGGGGAGCTGTTTTTT. The chain links TRBV9 to TRBJ2-2, with D maybe TRBD1 (5 bases). V lost 3 bases to trimming and J lost 5 bases, with 11 bases between them. Looked up from germline, CDR1 is SGDLS and CDR2 is YYNGEE. This CDR3 contains 14 residues.

The CDR3: CASSWSGETEAFF. The CDR3 DNA is TGCGCCAGCAGCTGGTCAGGGGAAACTGAAGCTTTCTTT. The chain has TRBV5-1 and TRBJ1-1, with D perhaps matching TRBD1 (6 bases). Germline V gene sequence: CDR1 SGHRS, CDR2 YFSETQ. The CDR3 is 13 residues long. V was shortened by 3 bases and J by 5 bases, with 11 bases between the two germline ends. The full variable domain, in which reference TRBV5-1 and TRBJ1-1 provide the parts outside the CDR3, is KAGVTQTPRYLIKTRGQQVTLSCSPISGHRSVSWYQQTPGQGLQFLFEYFSETQRNKGNFPGRFSGRQFSNSRSEMNVSTLELGDSALYLCASSWSGETEAFFGQGTRLTVV.

V and J are TRBV14 and TRBJ1-3, with no clear D. CDR1 SGHDN and CDR2 FVKESK come from the germline V gene. V was cut by 0 bases and J by 0 bases, with 12 bases left in between. This CDR3 has 17 residues. CDR3 DNA: TGTGCCAGCAGCCAAGATCAAAGCAAGTACTCTGGAAACACCATATATTTT. This codes for CASSQDQSKYSGNTIYF.

The rearrangement uses TRBV9 and TRBJ2-3; D may be TRBD1 or TRBD2 (5 bases each). V was shortened by 2 bases and J by 1 base, with 20 bases between the two germline ends. This CDR3 is 18 amino acids long. Germline V gives CDR1 SGDLS, CDR2 YYNGEE. The CDR3 here is CASSVNPTGRSGTDTQYF. As DNA, the CDR3 is TGTGCCAGCAGCGTCAACCCTACGGGGCGGTCTGGCACAGATACGCAGTATTTT.